This note documents a single T cell receptor (beta chain) sequence. The donors were part of the roughly 130-subject validation cohort, which stood apart from the roughly 700-subject first cohort. Germline CDR1 MNHEY, CDR2 SVGAGI. V lost 6 bases to trimming and J lost 1 base, with 12 bases between them. This CDR3 contains 14 residues. The protocol was immunoSEQ multiplex PCR, while the TCRdb copy is restricted to in-frame clones and leaves out a portion. The profile covers some 180,000 clones, with approximately 89% appearing a single time and 7.2% taken by the ten largest. The data were obtained in a study of cytomegalovirus exposure and HLA in healthy donors.

This chain links TRBV6-5 with TRBJ1-2; perhaps TRBD1 as D (5 bases). The source material was PBMCs. The source of this sequence is a young man in good health and CMV-seropositive. CDR3 protein: CASRDNFLNYGYTF. In DNA, the CDR3 is TGTGCCAGCAGGGACAACTTCCTTAACTATGGCTACACCTTC.